Below, 20 T cell receptor beta chains from the same sample are listed, as sequenced in a study of blood T cell repertoires in COVID-19. Some clones are missing from TCRdb's copy, which holds only in-frame ones; the method was immunoSEQ multiplex PCR. The sample includes about 58,000 clones, roughly 90% of them seen just once. The sequenced material came from peripheral blood. The receptors shown here come from a woman aged 55-69 years with active COVID-19.

CDR3 in DNA: TGTGCCAGCGGGGCAGCCCAAGAGACCCAGTACTTC. This encodes CASGAAQETQYF. V and J are TRBV21-1 and TRBJ2-5; whether TRBD1, the table's D call, matches the DNA was not checked. TRBV21-1 is tagged as a pseudogene. The CDR3 covers 12 residues.

The chain links TRBV3-1 (or the pseudogene TRBV3-2) to TRBJ2-7, with a weak D call TRBD1 (6 bases). Germline V gene data show CDR1 as LGHDT and CDR2 as YNNKEL (reference sequence). The V gene lost 5 bases and the J gene lost 3 bases, with 14 bases spanning the gap. This CDR3 region has 14 residues. CDR3 coding DNA: TGTGCCAGCAGCGTATCTACAGGGTTCTACGAGCAGTACTTC. This gives the protein CASSVSTGFYEQYF.

The V gene is TRBV6-2 or TRBV6-3, the J gene TRBJ2-2, with D unresolved. Germline CDR1 MNHEY, CDR2 SVGEGT. The germline V and J ends were trimmed by 0 bases and 0 bases, with 5 bases remaining between them. CDR3 length: 15 residues. CDR3 nucleotides: TGTGCCAGCAGTTACTCACCAGCGAACACCGGGGAGCTGTTTTTT. Translating gives CASSYSPANTGELFF.

The chain uses TRBV14 and TRBJ2-3, with TRBD2 matching over 13 bases. CDR1 is SGHDN and CDR2 is FVKESK in the germline V gene. Trimming removed 1 base from V and 8 bases from J; junction bases left unmatched: 6. CDR3 size: 16 residues. The CDR3, as DNA: TGTGCCAGCAGCCAAGCGACTAGCGGGGGGCGAGGTACGCAGTATTTT. Amino acid sequence: CASSQATSGGRGTQYF. The complete variable domain, with remaining parts taken from reference TRBV14 and TRBJ2-3, reads EAGVTQFPSHSVIEKGQTVTLRCDPISGHDNLYWYRRVMGKEIKFLLHFVKESKQDESGMPNNRFLAERTGGTYSTLKVQPAELEDSGVYFCASSQATSGGRGTQYFGPGTRLTVL.

The chain recombines TRBV14 with TRBJ1-6; no definite D call. This CDR3 spans 16 amino acids. In germline, CDR1 is SGHDN, CDR2 FVKESK. Trimming took 4 bases from V and 7 from J, leaving 17 bases between them. The CDR3 sequence is CASSRRVPATNSPLHF. The CDR3 region has the DNA TGTGCCAGCAGCCGGCGGGTTCCTGCTACAAATTCACCCCTCCACTTT.

The V call is TRBV9, the J call TRBJ1-2, with a possible D match to TRBD1 (5 bases). Germline-derived CDR1 and CDR2 are SGDLS and YYNGEE. This CDR3 contains 15 residues. The V end lost 5 bases, the J end lost 5 bases, and 19 bases lay between the germline ends. CDR3 in amino acids: CASSPGGLVGYGYTF. The CDR3 nucleotides are TGTGCCAGCAGTCCCGGGGGGTTGGTAGGGTATGGCTACACCTTC.

This chain links TRBV5-5 with TRBJ1-1, with D perhaps TRBD1 (5 bases). V lost 2 bases and J lost 4, with 12 bases in between. The CDR3 totals 14 residues. In germline, CDR1 is SGHKS, CDR2 YYEKEE (reference sequence). DNA of the CDR3: TGTGCCAGCAGCTTTTCGGGGGAGGGCACTGAAGCTTTCTTT. It encodes CASSFSGEGTEAFF.

This chain links TRBV6-1 with TRBJ1-4; no clear D. V was trimmed by 3 bases and J by 0 bases, leaving 11 bases between them. The CDR3 totals 16 residues. Germline V gene data show CDR1 as MNHNS and CDR2 as SASEGT. The DNA for the CDR3 is TGTGCCAGCAGTGAGTTTTTGTCAGCAACTAATGAAAAACTGTTTTTT. Its translation: CASSEFLSATNEKLFF.

This rearrangement joins TRBV7-2 to TRBJ2-1; TRBD1 aligns across 9 bases. Germline CDR1 SGHTA, CDR2 FQGNSA. The V gene end was trimmed by 2 bases and the J gene end by 10 bases; junction bases not matched to a gene: 9. This CDR3 spans 15 amino acids. As DNA, the CDR3 is TGTGCCAGCAGCTTACTGACAGGGGGATTCAGCGAGCAGTTCTTC. Translated: CASSLLTGGFSEQFF. The full variable domain, its missing parts supplied by reference TRBV7-2 and TRBJ2-1, is GAGVSQSPSNKVTEKGKDVELRCDPISGHTALYWYRQSLGQGLEFLIYFQGNSAPDKSGLPSDRFSAERTGGSVSTLTIQRTQQEDSAVYLCASSLLTGGFSEQFFGPGTRLTVL.

This clone was observed a few times. The V and J genes are TRBV18 and TRBJ2-3, with TRBD1 identical over 7 bases. V dropped 6 bases and J dropped 6; count of bases not matched to a gene: 6. This CDR3 region has 13 residues. Germline CDR1 reads KGHSH; CDR2 reads LQKENI. CDR3 DNA sequence: TGTGCCAGCTCTTGGACAGGTCTTGATACGCAGTATTTT. Translated, it gives CASSWTGLDTQYF.

This chain uses TRBV27 with TRBJ1-5; perhaps TRBD1 as D (6 bases). Germline V gene sequence: CDR1 MNHEY, CDR2 SMNVEV (reference sequence). The CDR3 totals 14 residues. The germline V and J ends were trimmed by 3 bases and 7 bases, with 13 bases remaining between them. CDR3 region: CASSFGSRGQPQHF. The CDR3 region has the DNA TGTGCCAGCAGTTTTGGTTCCAGGGGACAGCCCCAGCATTTT.

The genes are TRBV7-8 and TRBJ1-2; 7 bases are shared with TRBD1. Losses at the gene ends were 2 bases for V and 3 bases for J; bases not matched to a gene: 6. This CDR3 contains 15 residues. The germline gives CDR1 SGHVS, CDR2 FQNEAQ. The CDR3 region has the DNA TGTGCCAGCAGCTTATGGGCAGGGGGTGACTATGGCTACACCTTC. This encodes CASSLWAGGDYGYTF.

The chain joins TRBV6-4 to TRBJ1-1, with 7 bases aligning to TRBD1. The CDR3 runs 14 residues. Germline V gene sequence: CDR1 MRHNA, CDR2 SNTAGT. V shed 4 bases, J shed 5 bases, and the junction held 7 bases outside the gene matches. The CDR3 protein is CASSVTGDRTEAFF. The CDR3 nucleotides are TGTGCCAGCAGTGTAACAGGGGATCGGACTGAAGCTTTCTTT.

This chain connects TRBV19 to TRBJ2-2, with TRBD1 as a possible D gene (7 bases). CDR3 size: 16 residues. CDR1 LNHDA and CDR2 SQIVND come from the germline V gene (reference sequence). Trimming took off 8 bases at V and 4 bases at J, with 20 bases between the two ends. The CDR3 reads CASGQPGGISTGELFF. In DNA form, the CDR3 reads TGTGCCAGTGGGCAACCAGGGGGGATATCCACCGGGGAGCTGTTTTTT.

The chain joins TRBV5-1 to TRBJ1-5, with 8 bases matching TRBD1. The length of the CDR3 is 14 residues. Germline V gene lookup returns CDR1 SGHRS and CDR2 YFSETQ. With V trimmed by 9 bases and J by 6 bases, 11 bases remained unmatched. CDR3 sequence: CATRQGRGGQPQHF. Here the CDR3 DNA reads TGCGCCACCAGACAGGGGCGAGGAGGTCAGCCCCAGCATTTT.

The chain has TRBV20-1 and TRBJ2-3, with unresolved D. CDR3 length equals 11 residues. The V gene's germline CDR1 is DFQATT and CDR2 SNEGSKA (reference sequence). Trimming pared 3 bases from V and 6 bases from J, leaving 7 bases between. The CDR3 sequence is CSARSLDTQYF. CDR3 nucleotides: TGCAGTGCTAGGAGCCTGGATACGCAGTATTTT.

The genes are TRBV6-5 and TRBJ1-5, with a possible D match to TRBD1 (5 bases). V dropped 6 bases and J dropped 2 bases, with 11 bases sitting between them. Per germline, CDR1 MNHEY and CDR2 SVGAGI. The CDR3 extends over 14 amino acids. CDR3 loop: CASRGGGGNQPQHF. Here the CDR3 DNA reads TGTGCCAGCAGGGGGGGAGGGGGCAATCAGCCCCAGCATTTT.

The V call is TRBV12-5, the J call TRBJ2-3; TRBD1 matches at 9 bases. The CDR3 covers 20 residues. Germline V gene lookup returns CDR1 LGHNT and CDR2 FRNRAP. With 0 bases clipped from V and 1 base from J, the junction kept 14 bases outside the gene matches. The CDR3: CASGLVFWGQGNYRTDTQYF. CDR3 coding DNA: TGTGCTAGTGGTTTGGTATTTTGGGGACAGGGAAATTACCGCACAGATACGCAGTATTTT. Together with reference TRBV12-5 and TRBJ2-3, the CDR3 gives the full variable domain: DARVTQTPRHKVTEMGQEVTMRCQPILGHNTVFWYRQTMMQGLELLAYFRNRAPLDDSGMPKDRFSAEMPDATLATLKIQPSEPRDSAVYFCASGLVFWGQGNYRTDTQYFGPGTRLTVL.

The chain recombines TRBV7-9 with TRBJ1-2, with D unresolved. V was clipped by 1 base and J by 2 bases, with 11 bases between them. The germline V gene encodes CDR1 SEHNR and CDR2 FQNEAQ (reference sequence). The CDR3 spans 15 residues. The DNA for the CDR3 is TGTGCCAGCAGCTTAGGCGAGGAGGCGAACTATGGCTACACCTTC. Translated: CASSLGEEANYGYTF.

The chain is built from TRBV9 and TRBJ1-4; D unresolved. Germline V gives CDR1 SGDLS, CDR2 YYNGEE. V lost 0 bases and J lost 2, with 8 bases in between. This CDR3 contains 15 residues. This chain's CDR3 is CASSVAGFTNEKLFF. CDR3 nucleotide sequence: TGTGCCAGCAGCGTAGCTGGCTTCACTAATGAAAAACTGTTTTTT.